This T cell receptor (beta chain) was obtained from a study of identical twins. Study conclusions and caveats: Zero-insertion findings could be partly confounded by invariant cells (MAIT and iNKT cells).

TCRdb reanalysed the 5' RACE reads using MiXCR and keeps one entry per CDR3 protein. The sample lists 1.5 million to 2 million distinct CDR3 sequences; around 29% were seen once. A remark on this clonotype: Its antigen is as yet unknown.

CDR3 size: 15 residues. The trim removed 7 bases at V and 3 bases at J, leaving 10 bases unmatched. The source is a newborn girl in good health. The chain joins TRBV12-3 or TRBV12-4 to TRBJ2-7; 9 bases agree with TRBD1. Sequencing was carried out using cord blood. The CDR3 here is CASTAGTGSFYEQYF. CDR3 in DNA: TGTGCCAGCACCGCCGGGACAGGGAGCTTCTACGAGCAGTACTTC.